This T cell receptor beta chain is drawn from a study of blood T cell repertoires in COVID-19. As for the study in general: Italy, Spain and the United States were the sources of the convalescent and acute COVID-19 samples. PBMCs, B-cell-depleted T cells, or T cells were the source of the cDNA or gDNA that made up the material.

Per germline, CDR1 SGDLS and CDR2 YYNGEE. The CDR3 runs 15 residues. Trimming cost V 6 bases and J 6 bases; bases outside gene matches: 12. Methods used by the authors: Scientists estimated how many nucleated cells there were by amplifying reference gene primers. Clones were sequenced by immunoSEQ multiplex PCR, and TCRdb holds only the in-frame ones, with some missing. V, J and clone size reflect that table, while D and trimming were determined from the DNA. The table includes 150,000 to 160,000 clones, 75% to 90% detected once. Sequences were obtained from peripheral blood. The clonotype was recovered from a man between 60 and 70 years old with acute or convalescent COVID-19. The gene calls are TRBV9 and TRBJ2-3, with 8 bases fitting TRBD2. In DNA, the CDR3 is TGTGCCAGCACCCGTAGCGGGGAGGAAGGGGATACGCAGTATTTT. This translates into CASTRSGEEGDTQYF. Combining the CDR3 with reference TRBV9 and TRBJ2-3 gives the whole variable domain DSGVTQTPKHLITATGQRVTLRCSPRSGDLSVYWYQQSLDQGLQFLIQYYNGEERAKGNILERFSAQQFPDLHSELNLSSLELGDSALYFCASTRSGEEGDTQYFGPGTRLTVL.